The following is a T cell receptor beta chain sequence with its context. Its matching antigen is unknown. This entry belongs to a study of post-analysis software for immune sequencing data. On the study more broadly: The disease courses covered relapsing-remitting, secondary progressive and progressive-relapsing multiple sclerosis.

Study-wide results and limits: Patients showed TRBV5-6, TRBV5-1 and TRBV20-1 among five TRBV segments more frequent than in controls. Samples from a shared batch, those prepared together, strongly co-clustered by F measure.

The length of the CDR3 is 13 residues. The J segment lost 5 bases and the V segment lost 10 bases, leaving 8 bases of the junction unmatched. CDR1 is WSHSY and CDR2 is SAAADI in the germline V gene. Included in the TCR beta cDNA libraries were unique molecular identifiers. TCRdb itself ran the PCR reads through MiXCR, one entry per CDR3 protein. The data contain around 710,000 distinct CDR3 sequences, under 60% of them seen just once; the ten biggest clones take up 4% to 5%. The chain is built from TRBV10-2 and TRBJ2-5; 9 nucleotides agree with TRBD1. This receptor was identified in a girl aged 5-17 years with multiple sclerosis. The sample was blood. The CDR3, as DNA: TGCGCCACCGGACAGGGGCTGGTTGAGACCCAGTACTTC. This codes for CATGQGLVETQYF.